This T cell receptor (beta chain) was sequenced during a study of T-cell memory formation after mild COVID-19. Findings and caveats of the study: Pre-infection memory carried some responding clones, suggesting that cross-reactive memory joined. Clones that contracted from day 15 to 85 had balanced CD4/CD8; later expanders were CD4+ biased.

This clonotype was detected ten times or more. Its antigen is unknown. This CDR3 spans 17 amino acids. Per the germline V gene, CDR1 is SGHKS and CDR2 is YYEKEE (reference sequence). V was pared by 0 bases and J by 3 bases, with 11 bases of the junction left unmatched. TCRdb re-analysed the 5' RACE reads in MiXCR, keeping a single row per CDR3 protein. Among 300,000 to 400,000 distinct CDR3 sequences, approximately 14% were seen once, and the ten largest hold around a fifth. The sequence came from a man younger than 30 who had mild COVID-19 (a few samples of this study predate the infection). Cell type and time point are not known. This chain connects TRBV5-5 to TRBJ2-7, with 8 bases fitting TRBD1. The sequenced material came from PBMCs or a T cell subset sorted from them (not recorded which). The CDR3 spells CASSLVPGTGVLYEQYV. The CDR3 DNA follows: TGTGCCAGCAGCTTGGTCCCCGGGACAGGAGTCCTCTACGAGCAGTACGTC.